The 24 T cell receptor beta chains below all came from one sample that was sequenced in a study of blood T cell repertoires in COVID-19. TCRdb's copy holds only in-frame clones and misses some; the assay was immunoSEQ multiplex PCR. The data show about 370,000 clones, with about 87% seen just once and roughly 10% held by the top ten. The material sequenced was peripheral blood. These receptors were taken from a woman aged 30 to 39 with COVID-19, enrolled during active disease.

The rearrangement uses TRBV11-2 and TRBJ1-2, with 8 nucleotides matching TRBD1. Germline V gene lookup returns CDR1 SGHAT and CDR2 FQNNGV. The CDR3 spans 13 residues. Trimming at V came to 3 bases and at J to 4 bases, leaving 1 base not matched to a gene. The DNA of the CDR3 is TGTGCCAGCAGCTTCGGGACAGGCTATGGCTACACCTTC. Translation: CASSFGTGYGYTF.

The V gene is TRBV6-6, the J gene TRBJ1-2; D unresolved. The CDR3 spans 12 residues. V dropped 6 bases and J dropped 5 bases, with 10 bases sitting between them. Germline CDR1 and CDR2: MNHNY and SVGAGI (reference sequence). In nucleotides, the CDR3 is TGTGCCAGCAGAACAGCCTCGTATGGCTACACCTTC. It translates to CASRTASYGYTF.

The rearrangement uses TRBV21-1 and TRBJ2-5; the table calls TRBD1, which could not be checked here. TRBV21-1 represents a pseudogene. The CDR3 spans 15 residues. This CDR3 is CASSKAGQVQETQYF. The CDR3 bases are TGTGCCAGCAGCAAAGCGGGACAGGTCCAAGAGACCCAGTACTTC.

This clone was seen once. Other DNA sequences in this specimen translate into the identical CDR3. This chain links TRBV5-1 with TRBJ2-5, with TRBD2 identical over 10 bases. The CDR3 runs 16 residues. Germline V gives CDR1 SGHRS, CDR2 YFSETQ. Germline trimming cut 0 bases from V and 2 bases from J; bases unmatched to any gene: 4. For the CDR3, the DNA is TGCGCCAGCAGCTTGGGCTTAGCGGGAGGTCAAGAGACCCAGTACTTC. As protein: CASSLGLAGGQETQYF.

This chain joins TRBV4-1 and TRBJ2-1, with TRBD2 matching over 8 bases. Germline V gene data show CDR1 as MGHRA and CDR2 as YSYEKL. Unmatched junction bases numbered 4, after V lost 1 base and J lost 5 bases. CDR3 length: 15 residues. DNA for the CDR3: TGCGCCAGCAGCCAAGGGGGAGCGGGGGACAATGAGCAGTTCTTC. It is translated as CASSQGGAGDNEQFF.

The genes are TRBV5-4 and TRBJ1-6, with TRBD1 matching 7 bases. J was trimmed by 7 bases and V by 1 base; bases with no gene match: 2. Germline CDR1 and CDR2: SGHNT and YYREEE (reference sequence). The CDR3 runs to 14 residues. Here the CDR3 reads CASSLSGGNSPLHF. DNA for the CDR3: TGTGCCAGCAGCTTGTCAGGGGGAAATTCACCCCTCCACTTT.

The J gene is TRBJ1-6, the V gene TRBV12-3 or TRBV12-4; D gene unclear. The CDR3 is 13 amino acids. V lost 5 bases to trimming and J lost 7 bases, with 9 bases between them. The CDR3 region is CASSPRGNSPLHF. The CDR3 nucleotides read TGTGCCAGCAGTCCCCGGGGAAATTCACCCCTCCACTTT.

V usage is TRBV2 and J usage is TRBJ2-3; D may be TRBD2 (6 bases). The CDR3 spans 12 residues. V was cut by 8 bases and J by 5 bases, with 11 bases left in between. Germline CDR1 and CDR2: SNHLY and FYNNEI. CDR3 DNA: TGTGCCAGCGTTCGGAGGGGAGATACGCAGTATTTT. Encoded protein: CASVRRGDTQYF.

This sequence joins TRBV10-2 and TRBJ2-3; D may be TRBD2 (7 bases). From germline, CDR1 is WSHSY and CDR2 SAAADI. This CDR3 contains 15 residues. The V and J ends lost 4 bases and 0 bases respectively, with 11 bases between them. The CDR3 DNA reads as TGCGCCAGCAGTGCGGGGGGCCTAAGCACAGATACGCAGTATTTT. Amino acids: CASSAGGLSTDTQYF.

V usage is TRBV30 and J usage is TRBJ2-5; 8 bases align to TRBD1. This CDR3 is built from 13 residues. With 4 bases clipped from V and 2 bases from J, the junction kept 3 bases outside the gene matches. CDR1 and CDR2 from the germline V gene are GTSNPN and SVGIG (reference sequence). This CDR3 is CAWNRDRQETQYF. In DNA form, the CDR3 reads TGTGCCTGGAATCGGGACAGGCAAGAGACCCAGTACTTC.

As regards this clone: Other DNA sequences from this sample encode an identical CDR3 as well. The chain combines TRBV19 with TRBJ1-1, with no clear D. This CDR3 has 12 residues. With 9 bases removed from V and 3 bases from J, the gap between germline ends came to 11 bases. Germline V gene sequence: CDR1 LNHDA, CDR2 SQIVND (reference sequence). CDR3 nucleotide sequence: TGTGCCAGCTCAAGCCGGGACACTGAAGCTTTCTTT. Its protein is CASSSRDTEAFF.

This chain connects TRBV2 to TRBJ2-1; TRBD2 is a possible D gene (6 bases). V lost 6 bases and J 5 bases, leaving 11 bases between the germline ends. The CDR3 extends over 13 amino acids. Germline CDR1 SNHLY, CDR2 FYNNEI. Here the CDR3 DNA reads TGTGCCAGCAGCGGGACTGCAAACAATGAGCAGTTCTTC. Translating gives CASSGTANNEQFF.

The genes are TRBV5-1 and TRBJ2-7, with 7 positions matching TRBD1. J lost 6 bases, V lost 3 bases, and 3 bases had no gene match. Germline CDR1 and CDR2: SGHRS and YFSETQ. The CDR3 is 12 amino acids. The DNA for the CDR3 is TGCGCCAGCAGCTCTTCAGGGGGCGAGCAGTACTTC. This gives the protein CASSSSGGEQYF.

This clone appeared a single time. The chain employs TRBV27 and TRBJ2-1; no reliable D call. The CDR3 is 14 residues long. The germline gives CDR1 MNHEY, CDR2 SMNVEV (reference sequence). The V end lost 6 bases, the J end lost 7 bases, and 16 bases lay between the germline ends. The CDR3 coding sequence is TGTGCCAGCAGAGGATTTAACACAGAAAATGAGCAGTTCTTC. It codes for CASRGFNTENEQFF.

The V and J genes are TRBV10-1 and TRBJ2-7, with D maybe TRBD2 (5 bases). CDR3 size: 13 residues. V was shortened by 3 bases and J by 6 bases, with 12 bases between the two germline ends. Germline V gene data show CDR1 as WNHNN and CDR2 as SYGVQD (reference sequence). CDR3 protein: CASSESGSGEQYF. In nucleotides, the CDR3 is TGCGCCAGCAGTGAATCTGGAAGCGGCGAGCAGTACTTC.

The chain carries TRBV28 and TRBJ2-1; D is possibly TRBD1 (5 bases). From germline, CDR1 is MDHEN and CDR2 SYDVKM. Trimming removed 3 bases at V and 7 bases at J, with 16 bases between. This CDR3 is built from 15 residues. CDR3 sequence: CASSLWGIGVNEQFF. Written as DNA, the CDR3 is TGTGCCAGCAGTTTGTGGGGAATAGGGGTAAATGAGCAGTTCTTC.

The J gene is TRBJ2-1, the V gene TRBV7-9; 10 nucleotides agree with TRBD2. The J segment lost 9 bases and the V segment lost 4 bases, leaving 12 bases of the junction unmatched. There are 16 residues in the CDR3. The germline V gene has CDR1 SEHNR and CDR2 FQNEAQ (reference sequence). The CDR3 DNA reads TGTGCCAGCAGCTCAATGGTGGCTAGCGGGAGTAGTGAGCAGTTCTTC. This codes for CASSSMVASGSSEQFF.

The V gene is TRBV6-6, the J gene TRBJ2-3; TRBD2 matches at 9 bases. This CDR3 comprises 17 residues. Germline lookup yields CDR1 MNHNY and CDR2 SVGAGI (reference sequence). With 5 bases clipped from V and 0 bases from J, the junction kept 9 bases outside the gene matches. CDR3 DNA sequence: TGTGCCAGCAGTCCATTAGCGGGAGCGCAGAGCACAGATACGCAGTATTTT. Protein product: CASSPLAGAQSTDTQYF.

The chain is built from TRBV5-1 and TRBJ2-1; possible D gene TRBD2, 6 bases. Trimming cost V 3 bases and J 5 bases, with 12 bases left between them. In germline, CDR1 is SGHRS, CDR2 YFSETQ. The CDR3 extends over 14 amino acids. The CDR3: CASSSGLSHNEQFF. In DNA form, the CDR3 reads TGCGCCAGCAGCTCGGGACTGTCCCACAATGAGCAGTTCTTC.

In DNA form, the CDR3 reads TGTGCCAGCAGCCCCTCGTGGGCCAGGCTATCCTACAATGAGCAGTTCTTC. As protein: CASSPSWARLSYNEQFF. The chain has TRBV21-1 and TRBJ2-1; whether TRBD1, the table's D call, matches the DNA was not checked. TRBV21-1 is recorded as a pseudogene. The CDR3 runs to 17 residues.

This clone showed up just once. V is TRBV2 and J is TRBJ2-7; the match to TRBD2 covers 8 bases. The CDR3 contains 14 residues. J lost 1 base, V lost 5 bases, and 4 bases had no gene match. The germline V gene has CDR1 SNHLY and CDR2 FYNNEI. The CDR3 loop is CASSSGRGSYEQYF. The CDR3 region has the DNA TGTGCCAGCAGTTCCGGGAGGGGGTCCTACGAGCAGTACTTC.

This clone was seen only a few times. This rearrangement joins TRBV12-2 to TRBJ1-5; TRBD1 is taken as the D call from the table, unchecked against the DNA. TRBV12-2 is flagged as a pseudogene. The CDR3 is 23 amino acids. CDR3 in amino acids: CASRPRPKLPGQGALETNQPQHF. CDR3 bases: TGTGCAAGTCGCCCCAGACCGAAACTTCCGGGACAGGGGGCTCTGGAGACCAATCAGCCCCAGCATTTT.

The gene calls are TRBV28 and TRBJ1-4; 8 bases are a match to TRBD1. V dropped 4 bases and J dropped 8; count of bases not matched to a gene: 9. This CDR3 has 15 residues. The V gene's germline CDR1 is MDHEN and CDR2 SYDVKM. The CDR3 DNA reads TGTGCCAGCAGTTCGGGACAGGCTGACGGGGAAAAACTGTTTTTT. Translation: CASSSGQADGEKLFF.

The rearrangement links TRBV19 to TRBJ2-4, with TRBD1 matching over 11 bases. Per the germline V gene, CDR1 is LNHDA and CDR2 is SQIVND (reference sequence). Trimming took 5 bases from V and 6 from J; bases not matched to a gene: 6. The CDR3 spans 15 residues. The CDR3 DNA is TGTGCCAGTAGTTTCGCCGGGACAGGGGGAAACATTCAGTACTTC. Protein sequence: CASSFAGTGGNIQYF.